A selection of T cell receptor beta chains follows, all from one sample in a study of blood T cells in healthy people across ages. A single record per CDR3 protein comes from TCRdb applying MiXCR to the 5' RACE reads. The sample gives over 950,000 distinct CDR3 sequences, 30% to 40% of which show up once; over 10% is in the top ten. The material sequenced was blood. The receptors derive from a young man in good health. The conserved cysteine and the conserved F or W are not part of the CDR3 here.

ASSPEWSNQPQH | TRBV7-2
ASRGGTTGNTIY | TRBV2
ASSTGTSGGIGF | TRBV2
ARNWTRSYEQY | TRBV24-1
ASSSGAPARRELF | TRBV7-9
ASSSRPQETQY | TRBV5-1
ASRGRVDEQF | TRBV2
ASSYSNLWDNEQF | TRBV6-5
ASSTSINEQF | TRBV9
AWRLGGGRNEAF | TRBV30
ASRQLTGGYGYT | TRBV5-6
ASTPGDSVY | TRBV7-2
ASSQGNDSCSTDTQY | TRBV3-1
ASSFLTGAIHETQY | TRBV7-2
ASSLDLSSETQY | TRBV11-2
SAGTGPYNEQF | TRBV29-1
ASSQGEGWTEAF | TRBV4-2
ASSAGGWGYT | TRBV9
SASGAPSSTDTQY | TRBV20-1
ASSLNPGQGIAF | TRBV27
ASSPPAAGEAF | TRBV11-2
ASSDQIYAAGQTTNEKLF | TRBV28
ASSFDQGYQETQF | TRBV5-4
ASSLEHKQETQY | TRBV13
ASRLQGNNEQF | TRBV4-2
SATLGGRAFGNEQF | TRBV20-1
ASSWGRGGEKLF | TRBV27
ASGEFGQGLGNYGYT | TRBV7-9
ASSLPPGTEQF | TRBV11-2
ASSPALDNEQY | TRBV7-2
ASRKTSGESHEQY | TRBV12-3/TRBV12-4
ASSGRGQVTEAF | TRBV28
ASSQEVVQSSYNSPLH | TRBV3-1
ASSERVSGNQPQH | TRBV2
ASSLIPWGSPADYNEQF | TRBV7-3
SAREVTGGFTEAF | TRBV20-1
ASSQEGRGYQPQH | TRBV4-2
ATSGGQGLVNEQF | TRBV24-1
ASSPQGVDSYNEQF | TRBV13
ASSSTVLNTEAF | TRBV12-3/TRBV12-4
RAGAGANVLT | TRBV20-1
ALLPPFYGYT | TRBV30
ASSLPDRAPIGQETQY | TRBV28
ASSLGQALNTEAF | TRBV18
ASKVTAGTDSPLH | TRBV5-1
ASSQEAGAVSSYT | TRBV4-3
ASRRDRTSRGYNEQF | TRBV28
ASSRLSGGINEQY | TRBV7-9
ASRRGLAYNEQF | TRBV25-1
SARDLLRHANTEAF | TRBV20-1
ASSLGWDRRSYGYT | TRBV7-2
SAWNTEAF | TRBV20-1
ASSPEGNTGELF | TRBV9
ASSQEGQGGGYT | TRBV28
ASSYSPQFIRGNNQPQH | TRBV6-2/TRBV6-3
ASSFTGGGVGYEQY | TRBV28